This T cell receptor (beta chain) was captured in a study of vaccination effects on CD4 cells after COVID-19. Turning to the study itself: Sampling occurred a median 72 days post second dose, range 14 to 241. Findings and caveats of the study: Convalescent patients in the study were few, and early post-infection timepoints were absent.

Profiled with immunoSEQ multiplex PCR; TCRdb holds only in-frame clones, not every one. The table includes around 16,000 clones, 60% to 85% detected once. Germline loops: CDR1 SEHNR, CDR2 FQNEAQ (reference sequence). Trimming shortened V by 5 bases and J by 2 bases, and 13 bases separated the two germline ends. This CDR3 comprises 15 residues. A note on this clone: The antigen remains undetermined.

Antigen-specific CD4+ T cells expanded by the ViraFEST assay with viral peptide pools were then sequenced. Following 10 days of culture, CD4+ T cells were isolated. Either the BNT162b2 or mRNA-1273 vaccine was given to participants in two doses. The healthy vaccine recipients, who had no prior SARS-CoV-2 infection, showed negative nucleocapsid antibodies. The chain joins TRBV7-9 to TRBJ2-1; D is uncertain. This TCR came from a human donor who received a COVID-19 vaccine. The sample was CD4+ T cells from PBMCs cultured with HCoV-NL63 spike peptides, taken after COVID-19 vaccination. The DNA for the CDR3 is TGTGCCAGCAGCCCCGTCGTAGTGACCTACAATGAGCAGTTCTTC. This sequence encodes CASSPVVVTYNEQFF.